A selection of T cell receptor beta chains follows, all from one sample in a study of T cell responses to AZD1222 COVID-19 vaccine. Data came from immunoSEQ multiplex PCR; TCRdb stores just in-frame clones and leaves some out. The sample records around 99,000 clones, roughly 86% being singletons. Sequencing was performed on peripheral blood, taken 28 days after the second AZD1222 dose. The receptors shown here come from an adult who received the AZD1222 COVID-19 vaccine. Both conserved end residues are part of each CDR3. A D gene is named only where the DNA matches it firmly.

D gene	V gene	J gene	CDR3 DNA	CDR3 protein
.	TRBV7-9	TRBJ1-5	TGTGCCAGCAGCTACAGCAATCAGCCCCAGCATTTT	CASSYSNQPQHF
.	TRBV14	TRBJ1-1	TGTGCCAGCAGCCCGGGGGGTACTGAAGCTTTCTTT	CASSPGGTEAFF
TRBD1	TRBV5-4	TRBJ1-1	TGTGCCAGCAGCTCGGGACAGGGCCCGAACACTGAAGCTTTCTTT	CASSSGQGPNTEAFF
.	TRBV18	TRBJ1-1	TGTGCCAGCTCACCCAGGGAAGGCGCTGAAGCTTTCTTT	CASSPREGAEAFF
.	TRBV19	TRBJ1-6	TGTGCCAGTAGTATACAGGAAAATTCACCCCTCCACTTT	CASSIQENSPLHF
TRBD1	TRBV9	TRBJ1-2	TGTGCCAGCAGCGTAGAGGGGGCCTTCCTGACAGGGGTGGTTTACTATGGCTACACCTTC	CASSVEGAFLTGVVYYGYTF
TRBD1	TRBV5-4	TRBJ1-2	TGTGCCAGCAGCGTTGCTGACAGGGCGTATGGCTACACCTTC	CASSVADRAYGYTF
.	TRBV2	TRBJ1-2	TGTGCCAGCAGTGGGCGGGGGGTCTATGGCTACACCTTC	CASSGRGVYGYTF
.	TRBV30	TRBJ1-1	TGTGCCTCAAACAGGAATGGAGTGAGGACTGAAGCTTTCTTT	CASNRNGVRTEAFF
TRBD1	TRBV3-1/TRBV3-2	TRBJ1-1	TGTGCCAGCAGCTTTCCAGGGGGGCAGGCTGAAGCTTTCTTT	CASSFPGGQAEAFF
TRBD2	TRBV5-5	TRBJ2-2	TGTGCCAGCAGCTCTCTAGCGGGGATAGGGACCGGGGAGCTGTTTTTT	CASSSLAGIGTGELFF
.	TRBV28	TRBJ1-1	TGTGCCAGCGGTTACAGGGTGAACACTGAAGCTTTCTTT	CASGYRVNTEAFF
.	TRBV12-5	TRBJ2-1	TGTGCTAGTGGGCCCCCCGGTGGTGAGCAGTTCTTC	CASGPPGGEQFF
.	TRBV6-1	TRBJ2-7	TGTGCCAGCAGTGAAACGGGTCTGGTCTACGAGCAGTACTTC	CASSETGLVYEQYF
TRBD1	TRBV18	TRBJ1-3	TGTGCCAGCTCAGGACAGGGTGCGACTCGCTCTGGAAACACCATATATTTT	CASSGQGATRSGNTIYF
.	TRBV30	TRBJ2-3	TGTGCCTGGAGTGTACTCGTGCGTGGGCAGGGAGTAAGCACAGATACGCAGTATTTT	CAWSVLVRGQGVSTDTQYF
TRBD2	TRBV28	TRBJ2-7	TGTGCCAGCAGTCCATATTGGACTAGCGAGTCCTACGAGCAGTACTTC	CASSPYWTSESYEQYF
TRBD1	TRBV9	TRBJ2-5	TGTGCCAGCAGCGTAGGGGACAGGGGAGAGACCCAGTACTTC	CASSVGDRGETQYF